These 23 T cell receptor beta chains were all obtained from the same sample, sequenced in a study of regulatory T cells in long-lasting Graves disease. This sample's time point: newly diagnosed GD, antithyroid drugs for less than 3 months. Extracted PBMC RNA gave rise to the TCR library. Arm-PCR of CDR3 regions with iRepertoire HTBI primers generated TCR beta libraries. TCRdb processed the multiplex PCR reads anew with MiXCR; each CDR3 protein has one entry. The sample lists about 540,000 distinct CDR3 sequences, 13% occurring once. The same sample was also studied in work on T cells in Graves' hyperthyroidism and ophthalmopathy.

The sample consisted of peripheral blood mononuclear cells (PBMCs), taken at new diagnosis, from a patient treated with antithyroid drugs. The receptors derive from a man aged 30 to 39 with Graves disease.

To note about this clonotype: It is likely a read error: a sequence one base away is far more abundant. The chain joins TRBV12-3 or TRBV12-4 to TRBJ1-4; 8 bases are a match to TRBD1. The CDR3 covers 16 residues. V lost 6 bases to trimming and J lost 0 bases; unmatched junction nucleotides: 6. CDR3 amino acids: CASRRTGHATNEKLFF. The CDR3 nucleotides read TGTGCCAGCAGACGGACAGGGCATGCAACTAATGAAAAACTGTTTTTT.

The sample holds many counts of this clonotype. The chain recombines TRBV27 with TRBJ2-7; D is unclear. The CDR3 covers 16 residues. V shed 5 bases and J shed 4 bases, with 21 bases lying between them. Germline CDR1 MNHEY, CDR2 SMNVEV (reference sequence). CDR3 in DNA: TGTGCCAGCAGTCCAATGGGATCTCTTAATGGATACGAGCAGTACTTC. Translating it yields CASSPMGSLNGYEQYF.

This clonotype appeared many times. CDR3 DNA: TGCAGCGCCGGGAGGTCGGGGGTATACGAGCAGTACTTC. This sequence encodes CSAGRSGVYEQYF. This chain links TRBV29-1 with TRBJ2-7; 7 bases align to TRBD2. With 7 bases clipped from V and 4 bases from J, the junction kept 10 bases outside the gene matches. The length of the CDR3 is 13 residues. The germline V gene encodes CDR1 SQVTM and CDR2 ANQGSEA.

This clonotype appeared many times. The chain recombines TRBV5-1 with TRBJ2-1, with D uncertain. Germline CDR1 is SGHRS and CDR2 is YFSETQ. V dropped 2 bases and J dropped 12 bases, with 9 bases sitting between them. The CDR3 has 11 residues. DNA of the CDR3: TGCGCCAGCAGCTTCCGGAACCTGCAGTTCTTC. This encodes CASSFRNLQFF.

The table lists this clonotype with many counts. V is TRBV9 and J is TRBJ2-5, with D tentatively TRBD2 (6 bases). Germline V gene sequence: CDR1 SGDLS, CDR2 YYNGEE. V was cut by 3 bases and J by 4 bases, with 13 bases left in between. This CDR3 spans 14 amino acids. The CDR3 nucleotides read TGTGCCAGCAGCGGTAGCGGAACCTCAGAGACCCAGTACTTC. This translates into CASSGSGTSETQYF. Full variable domain (missing parts from reference TRBV9 and TRBJ2-5): DSGVTQTPKHLITATGQRVTLRCSPRSGDLSVYWYQQSLDQGLQFLIQYYNGEERAKGNILERFSAQQFPDLHSELNLSSLELGDSALYFCASSGSGTSETQYFGPGTRLLVL.

The chain combines TRBV3-1 with TRBJ2-7; D gene ambiguous. Trimming took off 4 bases at V and 2 bases at J, with 12 bases between the two ends. The CDR3 has 14 residues. Germline V gene data show CDR1 as LGHDT and CDR2 as YNNKEL (reference sequence). The DNA for the CDR3 is TGTGCCAGCAGCCCCCACACAGCTACCTACGAGCAGTACTTC. This gives the protein CASSPHTATYEQYF.

The V call is TRBV12-3 or TRBV12-4, the J call TRBJ2-3; 7 bases agree with TRBD2. The CDR3 is 17 residues long. V lost 6 bases to trimming and J lost 1 base; unmatched junction nucleotides: 13. The chain's CDR3 is CASSQTWGGIRTDTQYF. CDR3 coding DNA: TGTGCCAGCAGCCAGACTTGGGGGGGGATTCGCACAGATACGCAGTATTTT.

The sample holds a few counts of this clonotype. The CDR3 sequence: CASSSGQGYNEQFF. For the CDR3, the DNA is TGTGCCAGCAGTAGCGGACAGGGCTACAATGAGCAGTTCTTC. The chain carries TRBV12-3 or TRBV12-4 and TRBJ2-1, with 8 nucleotides matching TRBD1. The CDR3 has 14 residues. V dropped 5 bases and J dropped 3; count of bases not matched to a gene: 3.

This clonotype was observed at least ten times. The chain employs TRBV5-1 and TRBJ2-1; D unresolved. This CDR3 has 12 amino acids. V shed 0 bases and J shed 7 bases, with 5 bases lying between them. Germline V gene lookup returns CDR1 SGHRS and CDR2 YFSETQ. The CDR3 DNA sequence: TGCGCCAGCAGCTTGGATAGAAATGAGCAGTTCTTC. This gives the protein CASSLDRNEQFF.

Ten or more counts support this clonotype. The chain recombines TRBV29-1 with TRBJ2-5, with 11 bases identical to TRBD2. V shed 4 bases, J shed 1 base, and the junction held 2 bases outside the gene matches. Per germline, CDR1 SQVTM and CDR2 ANQGSEA. The CDR3 covers 14 residues. CDR3 bases: TGCAGCGTTGTCGGGACTAGCGGCCAAGAGACCCAGTACTTC. This codes for CSVVGTSGQETQYF. The whole variable domain, filled in from reference TRBV29-1 and TRBJ2-5, reads SAVISQKPSRDICQRGTSLTIQCQVDSQVTMMFWYRQQPGQSLTLIATANQGSEATYESGFVIDKFPISRPNLTFSTLTVSNMSPEDSSIYLCSVVGTSGQETQYFGPGTRLLVL.

This clonotype has at least ten counts. The V gene is TRBV27, the J gene TRBJ2-1, with 9 bases lining up with TRBD2. V lost 2 bases to trimming and J lost 9 bases; unmatched junction nucleotides: 11. CDR3 length: 16 residues. The germline V gene has CDR1 MNHEY and CDR2 SMNVEV (reference sequence). The CDR3 spells CASSLGAGGPFGEQFF. The CDR3 bases are TGTGCCAGCAGTTTAGGGGCGGGAGGGCCGTTCGGTGAGCAGTTCTTC.

This clonotype was seen at least ten times. Here the CDR3 reads CASSSRAGEKLFF. The CDR3 DNA is TGTGCCAGCAGTAGCCGGGCCGGTGAAAAACTGTTTTTT. This chain joins TRBV6-1 and TRBJ1-4; no reliable D call. The CDR3 sequence is 13 residues long. The V end lost 5 bases, the J end lost 7 bases, and 11 bases lay between the germline ends. Per germline, CDR1 MNHNS and CDR2 SASEGT.

Ten or more counts support this clonotype. The chain links TRBV12-3 or TRBV12-4 to TRBJ2-1; 14 bases agree with TRBD2. V was clipped by 6 bases and J by 5 bases; unmatched bases: 9. The CDR3 is 17 residues long. Here the CDR3 DNA reads TGTGCCAGCAGAAAATCTCCGGGACTAGCGGGAGACAATGAGCAGTTCTTC. It specifies CASRKSPGLAGDNEQFF.

The chain links TRBV7-9 to TRBJ2-1, with 10 bases that match TRBD2. CDR3 size: 15 residues. Germline V gene lookup returns CDR1 SEHNR and CDR2 FQNEAQ (reference sequence). With 5 bases clipped from V and 7 bases from J, the junction kept 8 bases outside the gene matches. The CDR3 loop is CASSPGTSAWNEQFF. CDR3 DNA: TGTGCCAGCAGCCCCGGGACTAGCGCCTGGAATGAGCAGTTCTTC.

This clonotype was seen many times. V and J are TRBV27 and TRBJ2-3; TRBD1 matches at 10 bases. The CDR3 has 15 amino acids. J gave up 5 bases and V 5 bases, and 7 bases lay outside the gene matches. Germline V gene lookup returns CDR1 MNHEY and CDR2 SMNVEV (reference sequence). CDR3 DNA: TGTGCCAGCAGTCCGTTCGACAGGGGGCGAGATACGCAGTATTTT. Translated, it gives CASSPFDRGRDTQYF.

This clonotype was counted a few times. The V gene is TRBV20-1, the J gene TRBJ2-1; D is undetermined. CDR3 size: 15 residues. V lost 0 bases and J lost 0, with 9 bases in between. Germline assignment: CDR1 DFQATT and CDR2 SNEGSKA (reference sequence). The CDR3: CSARETAGSYNEQFF. The CDR3 DNA follows: TGCAGTGCTAGAGAGACCGCCGGCTCCTACAATGAGCAGTTCTTC.

The gene calls are TRBV5-4 and TRBJ2-3; tentatively, D is TRBD1 or TRBD2 (5 bases each). Germline V gene lookup returns CDR1 SGHNT and CDR2 YYREEE (reference sequence). Trimming took off 4 bases at V and 3 bases at J, with 15 bases between the two ends. This CDR3 contains 15 residues. The CDR3 sequence is CASSGRDPRTDTQYF. The CDR3 region has the DNA TGTGCCAGCAGCGGCCGGGACCCTAGGACAGATACGCAGTATTTT. The full variable domain, rest sourced from reference TRBV5-4 and TRBJ2-3, is ETGVTQSPTHLIKTRGQQVTLRCSSQSGHNTVSWYQQALGQGPQFIFQYYREEENGRGNFPPRFSGLQFPNYSSELNVNALELDDSALYLCASSGRDPRTDTQYFGPGTRLTVL.

This clonotype was recorded many times. The V gene is TRBV25-1, the J gene TRBJ1-2, with D perhaps TRBD1 (5 bases). The germline V gene encodes CDR1 MGHDK and CDR2 SYGVNS. V gave up 3 bases and J gave up 2 bases, with 13 bases separating them. The CDR3 loop spans 15 amino acids. In DNA, the CDR3 is TGTGCCAGCAGTGAGAGCGGGACGGGGAACTATGGCTACACCTTC. This sequence encodes CASSESGTGNYGYTF.

The chain combines TRBV4-1 with TRBJ2-7; 7 bases are a match to TRBD2. The CDR3 length is 18 residues. Trimming cost V 1 base and J 4 bases; bases outside gene matches: 16. CDR1 is MGHRA and CDR2 is YSYEKL in the germline V gene. DNA of the CDR3: TGCGCCAGCAGCCAAGTGCTAGCTCCGCGCGGGAGCGGGTACGAGCAGTACTTC. Translation: CASSQVLAPRGSGYEQYF.

This clonotype was counted many times. CDR3 in amino acids: CASSPGSRETQYF. In nucleotides, the CDR3 is TGTGCCAGCTCACCAGGGTCCCGAGAGACCCAGTACTTC. The chain recombines TRBV18 with TRBJ2-5, with no clear D. The V and J ends lost 2 bases and 4 bases respectively, with 8 bases between them. CDR1 KGHSH and CDR2 LQKENI come from the germline V gene. The CDR3 runs 13 residues. Drawing the rest from reference TRBV18 and TRBJ2-5, the complete variable domain is NAGVMQNPRHLVRRRGQEARLRCSPMKGHSHVYWYRQLPEEGLKFMVYLQKENIIDESGMPKERFSAEFPKEGPSILRIQQVVRGDSAAYFCASSPGSRETQYFGPGTRLLVL.

This clonotype was seen repeatedly, ten times or more. The V gene is TRBV12-3 or TRBV12-4, the J gene TRBJ1-2; maybe TRBD1 (6 bases). V was trimmed by 5 bases and J by 4 bases, leaving 14 bases between them. This CDR3 contains 14 residues. Written as DNA, the CDR3 is TGTGCCAGCAGTACACAGGGTGGGGTCTATGGCTACACCTTC. Encoded protein: CASSTQGGVYGYTF.

This rearrangement joins TRBV19 to TRBJ1-6; 7 bases are shared with TRBD1. V dropped 3 bases and J dropped 7; count of bases not matched to a gene: 3. The CDR3 length is 14 residues. The germline V gene encodes CDR1 LNHDA and CDR2 SQIVND (reference sequence). CDR3 DNA: TGTGCCAGTAGTATTAACAGGGGAAATTCACCCCTCCACTTT. Translated: CASSINRGNSPLHF.

This clonotype was observed many times. The genes are TRBV7-8 and TRBJ2-1; tentatively, D is TRBD2 (5 bases). V was trimmed by 5 bases and J by 10 bases, leaving 24 bases between them. The CDR3 is 16 residues long. CDR1 and CDR2 from the germline V gene are SGHVS and FQNEAQ. The CDR3 region has the DNA TGTGCCAGCAGCCGGCCGAAGGGATTCTCGTCGGGGGAGCAGTTCTTC. Translation gives CASSRPKGFSSGEQFF.